The 5 T cell receptor beta chains below come from one sample, sequenced in a study of identical twins. TCRdb re-called the 5' RACE reads through MiXCR, storing one row per CDR3 protein. This sample yields approximately 220,000 distinct CDR3 sequences, of which 7.5% are seen a single time; around 5% belongs to the top ten. The sample was also linked to a second study, of yellow fever vaccine responses in identical twins.

Sequenced input: CD8+ T cells sorted from blood. The receptors stem from a woman younger than 30 in good health.

V gene TRBV6-1 combines with J gene TRBJ2-4; D call uncertain. The CDR3 spans 13 residues. V was shortened by 6 bases and J by 4 bases, with 10 bases between the two germline ends. CDR1 MNHNS and CDR2 SASEGT come from the germline V gene. In DNA form, the CDR3 reads TGTGCCAGCAGCCTTGGCGAAAAAAACATTCAGTACTTC. This gives the protein CASSLGEKNIQYF.

This clonotype was seen just once. V gene TRBV5-4 combines with J gene TRBJ2-7; TRBD1 aligns across 9 bases. With 5 bases clipped from V and 6 bases from J, the junction kept 15 bases outside the gene matches. Germline V CDR1 and CDR2: SGHNT, YYREEE (reference sequence). This CDR3 spans 16 amino acids. The chain's CDR3 is CASRNYRDREPPEQYV. The CDR3 nucleotides read TGTGCCAGCAGAAACTACCGGGACAGGGAGCCCCCCGAGCAGTACGTC.

This clonotype appeared a few times. The rearrangement joins TRBV6-5 to TRBJ2-2; TRBD2 matches at 9 bases. Germline values: CDR1 MNHEY, CDR2 SVGAGI. CDR3 length equals 16 residues. V shed 4 bases, J shed 6 bases, and the junction held 9 bases outside the gene matches. CDR3 amino acids: CASSSLGGRVAGELFF. The DNA of the CDR3 is TGTGCCAGCAGTTCCCTGGGCGGGAGGGTCGCCGGGGAGCTGTTTTTT.

The V gene is TRBV20-1, the J gene TRBJ1-4; tentative D call: TRBD1 (5 bases). V gave up 0 bases and J gave up 5 bases, with 10 bases separating them. The CDR3 has 14 residues. Germline V gene sequence: CDR1 DFQATT, CDR2 SNEGSKA (reference sequence). CDR3 coding DNA: TGCAGTGCTAGAGAGGGGGACCTAAATGAAAAACTGTTTTTT. The encoded protein is CSAREGDLNEKLFF.

The V and J genes are TRBV28 and TRBJ2-7; D is possibly TRBD2 (6 bases). Germline V gene lookup returns CDR1 MDHEN and CDR2 SYDVKM. Trimming shortened V by 6 bases and J by 0 bases, and 12 bases separated the two germline ends. The CDR3 has 14 residues. In DNA form, the CDR3 reads TGTGCCAGCAGCCGACTAGACAGCTCCTACGAGCAGTACTTC. Its translation: CASSRLDSSYEQYF.